This is a list of T cell receptor beta chains from one sample in a study of graft-versus-host responses after intestinal transplantation. The assay was immunoSEQ multiplex PCR, and TCRdb's table has in-frame clones only and misses some. The top ten clones hold 1.6% of a sample with some 46,000 clones, over 85% of them seen once. Sequences were derived from PBMCs, sampled around 48 weeks after intestinal transplant. These receptors all come from a human patient who received an intestinal transplant, so some T cells may come from the graft donor. Each CDR3 is given with its conserved first and last residue. Each record gives: V gene, D gene, clone size, J gene, CDR3 DNA, CDR3 protein. D genes are given only for firm matches. Some rows mark clone size as missing; the rest say once, few, many or name a class of expanded clone.

v_call: TRBV28; d_call: TRBD1; clone_size: NA; j_call: TRBJ1-2; cdr3_nt: TGTGCCAGCAGTACCCAGGGGGGGGGCAGGGCACACTATGGCTACACCTTC; cdr3_aa: CASSTQGGGRAHYGYTF
v_call: TRBV11-2; d_call: NA; clone_size: NA; j_call: TRBJ1-3; cdr3_nt: TGTGCCAGTACCGCTTTGGGCGCTGGAAACACCATATATTTT; cdr3_aa: CASTALGAGNTIYF
v_call: TRBV7-9; d_call: TRBD1; clone_size: NA; j_call: TRBJ2-7; cdr3_nt: TGTGCCAGCAGCTTAGCCGGGACAGGGGGCTACGAGCAGTACTTC; cdr3_aa: CASSLAGTGGYEQYF
v_call: TRBV5-6; d_call: NA; clone_size: NA; j_call: TRBJ2-7; cdr3_nt: TGTGCCAGCAGCTTTATCGGAGCTTACTACGAGCAGTACTTC; cdr3_aa: CASSFIGAYYEQYF
v_call: TRBV5-1; d_call: NA; clone_size: NA; j_call: TRBJ2-1; cdr3_nt: TGCGCCAGCAGCCCTTCGGGGGACAATGAGCAGTTCTTC; cdr3_aa: CASSPSGDNEQFF
v_call: TRBV7-6; d_call: NA; clone_size: NA; j_call: TRBJ1-6; cdr3_nt: TGTGCCAGCAGCCCGTTAGGGCTCAATTCACCCCTCCACTTT; cdr3_aa: CASSPLGLNSPLHF
v_call: TRBV15; d_call: TRBD1; clone_size: NA; j_call: TRBJ2-4; cdr3_nt: TGTGCCACCAGCAGAGAAGCCGGGACAGGGGTTACCAAAAACATTCAGTACTTC; cdr3_aa: CATSREAGTGVTKNIQYF
v_call: TRBV6-1; d_call: NA; clone_size: NA; j_call: TRBJ1-1; cdr3_nt: TGTGCCAGCAGTGAATGGGGGGTAGATGAAGCTTTCTTT; cdr3_aa: CASSEWGVDEAFF
v_call: TRBV19; d_call: NA; clone_size: NA; j_call: TRBJ1-1; cdr3_nt: TGTGCCAGTAGTATCGGGAACGAGGGCACTGAAGCTTTCTTT; cdr3_aa: CASSIGNEGTEAFF
v_call: TRBV2; d_call: NA; clone_size: NA; j_call: TRBJ2-7; cdr3_nt: TGTGCCAGCAGTGAAGGGGGCTACGAGCAGTACTTC; cdr3_aa: CASSEGGYEQYF
v_call: TRBV5-1; d_call: TRBD1; clone_size: NA; j_call: TRBJ2-7; cdr3_nt: TGCGCCAGCAGCTTAACAGGGGGGTACGAGCAGTACTTC; cdr3_aa: CASSLTGGYEQYF
v_call: TRBV5-1; d_call: TRBD1; clone_size: NA; j_call: TRBJ2-1; cdr3_nt: TGCGCCAGCAGCTTGCTGGGACAGTCCTACAATGAGCAGTTCTTC; cdr3_aa: CASSLLGQSYNEQFF
v_call: TRBV7-2; d_call: TRBD1; clone_size: NA; j_call: TRBJ1-5; cdr3_nt: TGTGCCAGCAGCGCCGGGACAGGGGCGAATCAGCCCCAGCATTTT; cdr3_aa: CASSAGTGANQPQHF
v_call: TRBV19; d_call: TRBD2; clone_size: NA; j_call: TRBJ2-7; cdr3_nt: TGTGCCAGTAGTACCCCTGGGGTAGCGGGGAAACCCTACGAGCAGTACTTC; cdr3_aa: CASSTPGVAGKPYEQYF
v_call: TRBV28; d_call: NA; clone_size: NA; j_call: TRBJ2-5; cdr3_nt: TGTGCCAGCAGTTTAAGTGGAAAGACCCAGTACTTC; cdr3_aa: CASSLSGKTQYF
v_call: TRBV5-1; d_call: NA; clone_size: NA; j_call: TRBJ1-2; cdr3_nt: TGCGCCAGCAGCTTACAGTCTAACTATGGCTACACCTTC; cdr3_aa: CASSLQSNYGYTF
v_call: TRBV19; d_call: NA; clone_size: NA; j_call: TRBJ1-6; cdr3_nt: TGTGCCAGTAGTGAAAATGGGGTGGTTGGTTCACCCCTCCACTTT; cdr3_aa: CASSENGVVGSPLHF
v_call: TRBV25-1; d_call: NA; clone_size: NA; j_call: TRBJ1-1; cdr3_nt: TGTGCCAGCAGTGAAAATGGGGCCGACACTGAAGCTTTCTTT; cdr3_aa: CASSENGADTEAFF
v_call: TRBV11-2; d_call: TRBD1; clone_size: NA; j_call: TRBJ1-1; cdr3_nt: TGTGCCAGCAGCCCACCAGGGACAGGGAACACTGAAGCTTTCTTT; cdr3_aa: CASSPPGTGNTEAFF
v_call: TRBV6-1; d_call: NA; clone_size: once; j_call: TRBJ2-5; cdr3_nt: TGTGCCAGCAGTAGACACCCCACGGGGGAGACCCAGTACTTC; cdr3_aa: CASSRHPTGETQYF
v_call: TRBV29-1; d_call: NA; clone_size: NA; j_call: TRBJ1-2; cdr3_nt: TGCAGCGTTGGGCGGGCGCCGACCTGGGGCTACACCTTC; cdr3_aa: CSVGRAPTWGYTF
v_call: TRBV7-2; d_call: NA; clone_size: once; j_call: TRBJ2-5; cdr3_nt: TGTGCCAGCAGCGACAAGGGTAGGCCCCAAGAGACCCAGTACTTC; cdr3_aa: CASSDKGRPQETQYF
v_call: TRBV5-5; d_call: NA; clone_size: NA; j_call: TRBJ2-5; cdr3_nt: TGTGCCAGCAGCTTCAATTGGGGGGCCGGGACCCAGTACTTC; cdr3_aa: CASSFNWGAGTQYF
v_call: TRBV2; d_call: TRBD2; clone_size: NA; j_call: TRBJ2-3; cdr3_nt: TGTGCCAGCACCGTGGGACTAGCGGGGGGGCTCGAGGATACGCAGTATTTT; cdr3_aa: CASTVGLAGGLEDTQYF
v_call: TRBV4-1; d_call: NA; clone_size: NA; j_call: TRBJ1-1; cdr3_nt: TGCGCCAGCAGCCAAGGTGGTTACGTGGATACTGAAGCTTTCTTT; cdr3_aa: CASSQGGYVDTEAFF
v_call: TRBV18; d_call: TRBD1; clone_size: once; j_call: TRBJ1-1; cdr3_nt: TGTGCCAGCTCACCAACTCAGGGGGCTGAAGCTTTCTTT; cdr3_aa: CASSPTQGAEAFF
v_call: TRBV6-5; d_call: TRBD1; clone_size: NA; j_call: TRBJ2-7; cdr3_nt: TGTGCCAGCAGTTACGGGACAGGGTTCGTGCAGTACTTC; cdr3_aa: CASSYGTGFVQYF
v_call: TRBV19; d_call: TRBD1; clone_size: NA; j_call: TRBJ1-5; cdr3_nt: TGTGCCAGTTCCGGGACAGACGGACAGCCCCAGCATTTT; cdr3_aa: CASSGTDGQPQHF